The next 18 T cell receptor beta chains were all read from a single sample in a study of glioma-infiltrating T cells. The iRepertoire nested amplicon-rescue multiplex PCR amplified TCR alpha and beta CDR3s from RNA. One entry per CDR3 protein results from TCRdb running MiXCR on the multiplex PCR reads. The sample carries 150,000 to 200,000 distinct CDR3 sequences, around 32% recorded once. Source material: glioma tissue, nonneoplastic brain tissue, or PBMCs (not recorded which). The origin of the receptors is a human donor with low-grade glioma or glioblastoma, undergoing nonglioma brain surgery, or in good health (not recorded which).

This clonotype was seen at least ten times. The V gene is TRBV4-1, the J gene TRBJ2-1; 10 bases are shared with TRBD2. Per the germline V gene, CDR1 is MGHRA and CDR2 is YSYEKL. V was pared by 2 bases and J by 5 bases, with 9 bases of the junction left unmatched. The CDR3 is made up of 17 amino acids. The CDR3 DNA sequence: TGCGCCAGCAGCCAACCTTCAACTAGCGGGAAAGACAATGAGCAGTTCTTC. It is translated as CASSQPSTSGKDNEQFF.

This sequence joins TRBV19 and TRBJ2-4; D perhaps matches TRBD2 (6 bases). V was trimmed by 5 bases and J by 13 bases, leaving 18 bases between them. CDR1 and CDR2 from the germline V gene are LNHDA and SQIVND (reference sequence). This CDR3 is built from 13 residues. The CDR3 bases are TGTGCCAGTAGTTCCGGGAGATTGACTTCACAGTACTTC. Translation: CASSSGRLTSQYF.

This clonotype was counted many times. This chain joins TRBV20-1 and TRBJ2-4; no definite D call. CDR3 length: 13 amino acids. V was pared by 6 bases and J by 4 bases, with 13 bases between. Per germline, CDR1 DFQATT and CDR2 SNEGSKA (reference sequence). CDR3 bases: TGCAGTGCAATCGGAACCCAAAAAAACATTCAGTACTTC. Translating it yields CSAIGTQKNIQYF.

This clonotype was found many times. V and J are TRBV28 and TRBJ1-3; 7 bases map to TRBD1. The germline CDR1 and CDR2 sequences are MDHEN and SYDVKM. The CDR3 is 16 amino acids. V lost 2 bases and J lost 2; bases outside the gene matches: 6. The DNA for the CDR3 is TGTGCCAGCAGTTTAGAGGGGGCCCGAGCTGGAAACACCATATATTTT. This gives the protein CASSLEGARAGNTIYF. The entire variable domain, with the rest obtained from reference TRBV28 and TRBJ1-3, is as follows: DVKVTQSSRYLVKRTGEKVFLECVQDMDHENMFWYRQDPGLGLRLIYFSYDVKMKEKGDIPEGYSVSREKKERFSLILESASTNQTSMYLCASSLEGARAGNTIYFGEGSWLTVV.

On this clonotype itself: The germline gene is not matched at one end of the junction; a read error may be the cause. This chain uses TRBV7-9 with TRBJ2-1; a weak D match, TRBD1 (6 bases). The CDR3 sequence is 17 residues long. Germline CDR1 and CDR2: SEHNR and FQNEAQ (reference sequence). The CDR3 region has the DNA TGTGCCAGCAGTCTTGGTGTAGGGACATACTCCTACAATGAGCAGCTCTTC. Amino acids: CASSLGVGTYSYNEQLF.

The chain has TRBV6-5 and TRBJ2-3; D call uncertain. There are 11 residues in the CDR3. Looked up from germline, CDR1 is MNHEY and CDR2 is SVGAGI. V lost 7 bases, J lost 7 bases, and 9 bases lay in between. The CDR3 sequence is CASTEENTQYF. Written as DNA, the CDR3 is TGTGCCAGCACAGAGGAAAATACGCAGTATTTT.

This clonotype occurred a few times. The CDR3 loop is CASSLRASYIVDTQYF. The CDR3 DNA is TGTGCCAGCAGCTTAAGGGCTAGTTATATTGTGGATACGCAGTATTTT. V and J are TRBV11-2 and TRBJ2-3; D gene uncertain. V dropped 2 bases and J dropped 6 bases, with 18 bases sitting between them. CDR1 is SGHAT and CDR2 is FQNNGV in the germline V gene. This CDR3 spans 16 amino acids.

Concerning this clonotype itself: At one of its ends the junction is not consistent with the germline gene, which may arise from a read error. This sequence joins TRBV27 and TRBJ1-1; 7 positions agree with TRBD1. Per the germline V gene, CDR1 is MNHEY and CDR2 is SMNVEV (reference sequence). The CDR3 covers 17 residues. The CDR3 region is CASRRRTGVAMNTEASF. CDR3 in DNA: TGTGCCAGCAGACGACGAACAGGGGTGGCAATGAACACTGAAGCTTCCTTT.

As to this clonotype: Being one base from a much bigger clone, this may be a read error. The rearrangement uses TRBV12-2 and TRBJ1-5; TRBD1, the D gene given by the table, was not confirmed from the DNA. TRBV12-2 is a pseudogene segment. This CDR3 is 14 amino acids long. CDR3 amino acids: CASRGTGDHKPQHF. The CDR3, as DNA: TGTGCAAGTCGCGGGACAGGGGATCATAAGCCCCAGCATTTT.

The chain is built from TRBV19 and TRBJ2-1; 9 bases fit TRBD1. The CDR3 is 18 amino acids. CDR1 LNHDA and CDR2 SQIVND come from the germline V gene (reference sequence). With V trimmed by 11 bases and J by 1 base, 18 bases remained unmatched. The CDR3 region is CASSIGQGTLRSYNEQFF. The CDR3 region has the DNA TGTGCCTCGAGTATTGGACAGGGGACCCTGAGGTCCTACAATGAGCAGTTCTTC. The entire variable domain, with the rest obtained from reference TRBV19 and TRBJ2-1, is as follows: DGGITQSPKYLFRKEGQNVTLSCEQNLNHDAMYWYRQDPGQGLRLIYYSQIVNDFQKGDIAEGYSVSREKKESFPLTVTSAQKNPTAFYLCASSIGQGTLRSYNEQFFGPGTRLTVL.

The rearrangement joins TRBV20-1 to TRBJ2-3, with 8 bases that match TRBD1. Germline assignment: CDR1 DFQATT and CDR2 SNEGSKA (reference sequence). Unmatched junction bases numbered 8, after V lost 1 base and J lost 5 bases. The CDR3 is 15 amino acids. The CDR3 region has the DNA TGCAGTGCTAGAGGACCGGGACAGGAAAAAGATACGCAGTATTTT. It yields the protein CSARGPGQEKDTQYF.

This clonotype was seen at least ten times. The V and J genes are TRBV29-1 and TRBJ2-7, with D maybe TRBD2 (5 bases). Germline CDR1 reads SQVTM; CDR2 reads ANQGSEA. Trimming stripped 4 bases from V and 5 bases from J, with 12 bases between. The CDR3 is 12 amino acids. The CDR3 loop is CSVAAIGDEQYF. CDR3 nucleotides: TGCAGCGTTGCGGCGATCGGGGACGAGCAGTACTTC.

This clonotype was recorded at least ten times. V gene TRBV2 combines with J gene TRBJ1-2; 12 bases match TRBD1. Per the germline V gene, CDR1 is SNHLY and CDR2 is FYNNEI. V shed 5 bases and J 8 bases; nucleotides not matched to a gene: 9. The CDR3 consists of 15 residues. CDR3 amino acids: CASSPGTGGVGGYTF. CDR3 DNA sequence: TGTGCCAGCAGTCCCGGGACAGGGGGCGTCGGAGGCTACACCTTC.

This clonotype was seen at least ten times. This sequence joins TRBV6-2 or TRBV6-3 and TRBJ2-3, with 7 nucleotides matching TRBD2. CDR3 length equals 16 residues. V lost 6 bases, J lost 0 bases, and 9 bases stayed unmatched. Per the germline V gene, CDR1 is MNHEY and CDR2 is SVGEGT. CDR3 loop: CASRPSGQTSTDTQYF. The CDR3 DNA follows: TGTGCCAGCAGACCTAGCGGCCAGACTAGCACAGATACGCAGTATTTT.

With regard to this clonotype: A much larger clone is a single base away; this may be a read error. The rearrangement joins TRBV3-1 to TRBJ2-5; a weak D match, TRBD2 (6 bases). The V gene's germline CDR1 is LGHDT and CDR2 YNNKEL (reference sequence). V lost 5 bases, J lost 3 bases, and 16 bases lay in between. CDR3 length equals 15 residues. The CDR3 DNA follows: TGTGCCAGCAGCTTGAATGCGGGAAGAAAAGAGACCCAGTACTTC. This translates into CASSLNAGRKETQYF.

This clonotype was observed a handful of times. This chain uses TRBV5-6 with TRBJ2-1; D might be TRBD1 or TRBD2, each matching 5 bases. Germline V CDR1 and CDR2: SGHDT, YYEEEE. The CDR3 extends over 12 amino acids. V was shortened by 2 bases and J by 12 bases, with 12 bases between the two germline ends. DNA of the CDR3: TGTGCCAGCAGCTTAGGGACCCCACTGCAGTTCTTC. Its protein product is CASSLGTPLQFF.

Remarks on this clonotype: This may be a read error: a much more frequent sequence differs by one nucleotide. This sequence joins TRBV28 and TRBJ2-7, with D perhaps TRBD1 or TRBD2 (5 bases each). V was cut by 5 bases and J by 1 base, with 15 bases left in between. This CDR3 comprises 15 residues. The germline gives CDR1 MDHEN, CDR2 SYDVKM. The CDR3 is CASSRPGALSYEQYF. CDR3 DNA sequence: TGTGCCAGCAGTCGCCCCGGGGCCCTATCCTACGAGCAGTACTTC. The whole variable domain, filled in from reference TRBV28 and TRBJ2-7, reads DVKVTQSSRYLVKRTGEKVFLECVQDMDHENMFWYRQDPGLGLRLIYFSYDVKMKEKGDIPEGYSVSREKKERFSLILESASTNQTSMYLCASSRPGALSYEQYFGPGTRLTVT.

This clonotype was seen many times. CDR3: CSARDRFGLAGALSYNEQFF. The CDR3 DNA follows: TGCAGTGCTAGGGATAGATTTGGACTAGCGGGAGCTCTTTCCTACAATGAGCAGTTCTTC. The chain recombines TRBV20-1 with TRBJ2-1; the match to TRBD2 covers 13 bases. Germline trimming cut 3 bases from V and 1 base from J; bases unmatched to any gene: 15. The CDR3 runs 20 residues. The germline V gene has CDR1 DFQATT and CDR2 SNEGSKA (reference sequence).